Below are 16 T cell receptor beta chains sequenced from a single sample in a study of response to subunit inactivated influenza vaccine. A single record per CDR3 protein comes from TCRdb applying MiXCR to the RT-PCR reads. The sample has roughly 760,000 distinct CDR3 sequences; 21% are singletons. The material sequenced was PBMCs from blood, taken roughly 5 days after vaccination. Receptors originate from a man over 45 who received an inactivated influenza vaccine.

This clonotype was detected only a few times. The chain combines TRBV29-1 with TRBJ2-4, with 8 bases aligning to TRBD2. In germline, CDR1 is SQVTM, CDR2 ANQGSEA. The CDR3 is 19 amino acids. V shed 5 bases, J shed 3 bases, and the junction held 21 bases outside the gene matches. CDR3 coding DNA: TGCAGCGTTAGTCCGCGGGGGGACGGGCTACTCAAGGGCAAAAACATTCAGTACTTC. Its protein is CSVSPRGDGLLKGKNIQYF.

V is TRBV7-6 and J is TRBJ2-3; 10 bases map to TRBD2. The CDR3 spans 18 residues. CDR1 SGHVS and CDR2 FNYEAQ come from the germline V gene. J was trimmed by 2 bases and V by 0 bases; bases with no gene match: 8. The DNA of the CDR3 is TGTGCCAGCAGCTTAGCGCCGGCTAGCGGGGGAACCACAGATACGCAGTATTTT. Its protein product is CASSLAPASGGTTDTQYF. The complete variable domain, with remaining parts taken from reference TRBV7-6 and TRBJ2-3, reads GAGVSQSPRYKVTKRGQDVALRCDPISGHVSLYWYRQALGQGPEFLTYFNYEAQQDKSGLPNDRFSAERPEGSISTLTIQRTEQRDSAMYRCASSLAPASGGTTDTQYFGPGTRLTVL.

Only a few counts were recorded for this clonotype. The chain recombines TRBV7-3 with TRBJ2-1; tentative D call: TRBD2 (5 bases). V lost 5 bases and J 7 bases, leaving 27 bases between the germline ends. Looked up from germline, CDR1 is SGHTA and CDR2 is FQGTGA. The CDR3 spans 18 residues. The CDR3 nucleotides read TGTGCCAGCAGCCCTCGGGGAGCCCCGGTACTAAGGAGGAATGAGCAGTTCTTC. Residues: CASSPRGAPVLRRNEQFF.

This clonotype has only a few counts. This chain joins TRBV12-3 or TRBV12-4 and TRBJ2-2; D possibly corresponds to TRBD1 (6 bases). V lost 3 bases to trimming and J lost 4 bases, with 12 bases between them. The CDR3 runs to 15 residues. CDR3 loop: CASSFRQGPTGELFF. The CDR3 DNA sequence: TGTGCCAGCAGTTTTCGGCAGGGGCCCACCGGGGAGCTGTTTTTT.

The CDR3 protein is CASSQDGPSGRASDTQYF. The CDR3 DNA reads as TGTGCCAGCAGCCAAGATGGGCCCAGCGGGAGGGCCTCAGATACGCAGTATTTT. This rearrangement joins TRBV4-2 to TRBJ2-3, with 10 bases identical to TRBD2. Germline CDR1 and CDR2: LGHNA and YNFKEQ. The CDR3 is 18 residues long. Trimming cost V 0 bases and J 4 bases; bases outside gene matches: 10.

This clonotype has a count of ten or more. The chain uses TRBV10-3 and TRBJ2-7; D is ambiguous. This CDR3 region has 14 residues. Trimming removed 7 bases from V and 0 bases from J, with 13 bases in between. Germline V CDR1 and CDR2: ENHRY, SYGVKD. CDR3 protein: CAIKDGLYSYEQYF. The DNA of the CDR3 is TGTGCCATCAAGGATGGGCTCTACTCCTACGAGCAGTACTTC.

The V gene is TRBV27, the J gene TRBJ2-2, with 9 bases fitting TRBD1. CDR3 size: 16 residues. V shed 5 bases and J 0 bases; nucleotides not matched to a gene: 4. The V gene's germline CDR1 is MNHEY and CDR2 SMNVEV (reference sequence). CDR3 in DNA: TGTGCCAGCAGTCATACAGGGGGCGCGAACACCGGGGAGCTGTTTTTT. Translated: CASSHTGGANTGELFF.

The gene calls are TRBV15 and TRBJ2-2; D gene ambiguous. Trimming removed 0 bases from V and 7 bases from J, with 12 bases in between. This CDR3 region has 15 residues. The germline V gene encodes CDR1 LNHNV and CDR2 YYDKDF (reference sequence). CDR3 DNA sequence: TGTGCCACCAGCAGAGATTTTGGCCTACACGGGGAGCTGTTTTTT. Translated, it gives CATSRDFGLHGELFF.

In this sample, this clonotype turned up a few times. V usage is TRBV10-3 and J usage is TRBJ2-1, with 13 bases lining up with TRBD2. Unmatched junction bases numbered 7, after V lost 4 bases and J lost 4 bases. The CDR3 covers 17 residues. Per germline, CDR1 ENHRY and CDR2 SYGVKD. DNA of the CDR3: TGTGCCATCAGTGGAAGGGGGACTAGCGGGACTTACAATGAGCAGTTCTTC. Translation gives CAISGRGTSGTYNEQFF.

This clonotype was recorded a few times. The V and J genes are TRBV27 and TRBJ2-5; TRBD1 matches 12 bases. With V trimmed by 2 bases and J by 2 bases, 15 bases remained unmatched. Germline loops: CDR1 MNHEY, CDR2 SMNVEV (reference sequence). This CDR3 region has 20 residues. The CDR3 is CASSLRSGTGGGKGQETQYF. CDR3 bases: TGTGCCAGCAGTTTACGGTCTGGGACAGGGGGCGGGAAGGGGCAAGAGACCCAGTACTTC.

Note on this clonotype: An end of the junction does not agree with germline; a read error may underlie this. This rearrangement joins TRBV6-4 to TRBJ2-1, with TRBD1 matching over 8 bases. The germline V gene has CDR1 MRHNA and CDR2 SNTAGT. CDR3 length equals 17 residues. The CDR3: CTSSPLETGGTYNEQFF. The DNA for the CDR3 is TGTACCAGCAGTCCTCTTGAAACAGGGGGAACCTACAATGAGCAGTTCTTC.

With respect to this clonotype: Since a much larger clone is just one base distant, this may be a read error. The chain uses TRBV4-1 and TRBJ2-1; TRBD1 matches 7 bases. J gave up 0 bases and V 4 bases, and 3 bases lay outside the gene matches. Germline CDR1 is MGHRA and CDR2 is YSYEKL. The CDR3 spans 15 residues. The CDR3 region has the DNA TGCGCCAGCAGCCGGGACAGCAACTCCTACAATGAGCAGTTCTTC. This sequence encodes CASSRDSNSYNEQFF.

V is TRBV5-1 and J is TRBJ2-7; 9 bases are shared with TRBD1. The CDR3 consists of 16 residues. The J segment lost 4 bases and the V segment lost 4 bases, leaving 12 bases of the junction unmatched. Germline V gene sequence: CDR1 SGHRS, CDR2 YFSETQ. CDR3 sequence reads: CASSNPDRGLLYEQYF. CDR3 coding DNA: TGCGCCAGCAGCAACCCGGACAGGGGTCTTCTTTACGAGCAGTACTTC.

The CDR3 region has the DNA TGTGCCAGCAGCCGAGGACAGGGGGCGGATACGCAGTATTTT. Protein sequence: CASSRGQGADTQYF. The gene calls are TRBV12-3 or TRBV12-4 and TRBJ2-3, with TRBD1 matching over 11 bases. After removal of 6 bases from V and 6 bases from J, the junction contained 5 bases not matched to a gene. The CDR3 totals 14 residues.

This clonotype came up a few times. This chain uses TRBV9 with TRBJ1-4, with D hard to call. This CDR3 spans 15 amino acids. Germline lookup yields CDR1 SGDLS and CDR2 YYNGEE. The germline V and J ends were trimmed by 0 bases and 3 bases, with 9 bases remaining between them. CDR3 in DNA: TGTGCCAGCAGCGTAGGGGCAGTTCCTAATGAAAAACTGTTTTTT. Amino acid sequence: CASSVGAVPNEKLFF.

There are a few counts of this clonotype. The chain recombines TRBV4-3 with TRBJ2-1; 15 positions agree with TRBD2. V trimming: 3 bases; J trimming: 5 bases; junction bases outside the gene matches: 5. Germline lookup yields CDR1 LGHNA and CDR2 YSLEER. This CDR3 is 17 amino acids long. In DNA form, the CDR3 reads TGCGCCAGCAGCCATTCCGGGACTAGCGGGGGGAACAATGAGCAGTTCTTC. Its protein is CASSHSGTSGGNNEQFF.